This TCR beta chain was sequenced for a study of T cells in Graves' hyperthyroidism and ophthalmopathy. TCR beta CDR3 region amplification was performed from RNA transcripts. Using the HTBI primer set, a first-round RT-PCR was run on the TCR CDR3. TCRdb re-analysed the multiplex PCR reads in MiXCR, keeping a single row per CDR3 protein. The profile shows a few hundred thousand distinct CDR3 sequences, 46% of them singletons. Disease duration under 2 months; hyperthyroidism patients were aged 18 to 65. This receptor was obtained from a woman between 18 and 30 years old with Graves' hyperthyroidism. The sequenced sample consisted of peripheral blood or thyroid tissue (not recorded which).

For the CDR3, the DNA is TGCAGCTACGGCGAGCGGGAGCGAGAGACCCAGTACTTC. It codes for CSYGERERETQYF. The V gene is TRBV29-1, the J gene TRBJ2-5, with 8 positions matching TRBD2. The CDR3 consists of 13 residues. V gave up 8 bases and J gave up 4 bases; unmatched junction bases: 9. CDR1 is SQVTM and CDR2 is ANQGSEA in the germline V gene.